Presented here are 29 T cell receptor beta chains from one specimen sequenced in a study of T cells in localized non-small cell lung cancer. Method: immunoSEQ multiplex PCR; TCRdb's copy keeps in-frame clones and lacks some. The sample records about 24,000 clones, 87% being singletons. The specimen was peripheral blood, collected before any cancer treatment. The source of these receptors is a male donor aged 60 or over with stage I squamous cell lung carcinoma.

This rearrangement joins TRBV14 to TRBJ1-6, with 7 positions matching TRBD1. The V gene end was trimmed by 1 base and the J gene end by 11 bases; junction bases not matched to a gene: 5. This CDR3 spans 14 amino acids. Germline values: CDR1 SGHDN, CDR2 FVKESK. The CDR3 region has the DNA TGTGCCAGCAGCCAAGGTACAGGGGCAGCACCCCTCCACTTT. It translates to CASSQGTGAAPLHF.

V is TRBV27 and J is TRBJ2-1, with D possibly being TRBD2 (5 bases). Germline CDR1 reads MNHEY; CDR2 reads SMNVEV (reference sequence). The V gene lost 2 bases and the J gene lost 8 bases, with 10 bases spanning the gap. The CDR3 is made up of 13 amino acids. The CDR3, as DNA: TGTGCCAGCAGTTTAGGTGGGAGCGATGAGCAGTTCTTC. Amino acids: CASSLGGSDEQFF.

The V and J genes are TRBV7-2 and TRBJ2-3, with TRBD2 matching 7 bases. Trimming took 4 bases from V and 14 from J; bases not matched to a gene: 18. Per the germline V gene, CDR1 is SGHTA and CDR2 is FQGNSA. The CDR3 runs to 15 residues. This CDR3 is CASSWWGTGGPEAYF. The CDR3 DNA reads as TGTGCCAGCAGCTGGTGGGGGACGGGAGGCCCCGAAGCGTATTTT.

This chain links TRBV6-4 with TRBJ2-5; unclear D gene. This CDR3 has 13 amino acids. Germline V gives CDR1 MRHNA, CDR2 SNTAGT. V was trimmed by 2 bases and J by 7 bases, leaving 11 bases between them. The DNA of the CDR3 is TGTGCCAGCAGTGACGGGTGGTCAGGGACCCAGTACTTC. Protein sequence: CASSDGWSGTQYF.

V is TRBV6-1 and J is TRBJ1-4; unclear D gene. The CDR3 extends over 15 amino acids. Germline V CDR1 and CDR2: MNHNS, SASEGT. With 8 bases removed from V and 7 bases from J, the gap between germline ends came to 20 bases. Here the CDR3 DNA reads TGTGCCAGCCTCGAGAGGACTTCAGGTGGTGAAAAACTGTTTTTT. This gives the protein CASLERTSGGEKLFF.

This chain connects TRBV6-5 to TRBJ1-1; D is undetermined. Germline V gives CDR1 MNHEY, CDR2 SVGAGI. The CDR3 loop spans 12 amino acids. Trimming pared 6 bases from V and 5 bases from J, leaving 10 bases between. DNA of the CDR3: TGTGCCAGCAGCCCGAGGTTAACTGAAGCTTTCTTT. Translation gives CASSPRLTEAFF.

V and J are TRBV7-2 and TRBJ2-1, with TRBD2 matching over 9 bases. The length of the CDR3 is 18 residues. Germline V gives CDR1 SGHTA, CDR2 FQGNSA. Trimming took 0 bases from V and 9 from J; bases not matched to a gene: 15. The CDR3 DNA follows: TGTGCCAGCAGCTTAGCGCTAAGGGGTAGCGGGAGAATTAGTGAGCAGTTCTTC. Translated: CASSLALRGSGRISEQFF.

Here the CDR3 reads CASTPLVAGIGEQFF. CDR3 sequence (DNA): TGTGCCAGCACCCCCCTTGTAGCGGGAATTGGTGAGCAGTTCTTC. The rearrangement uses TRBV9 and TRBJ2-1; 8 bases are shared with TRBD2. The V and J ends lost 6 bases and 9 bases, in that order; junction bases with no gene match: 14. CDR3 length equals 15 residues. The V gene's germline CDR1 is SGDLS and CDR2 YYNGEE.

This chain links TRBV7-2 with TRBJ1-6; the D is unclear. CDR1 is SGHTA and CDR2 is FQGNSA in the germline V gene. Trimming took 5 bases from V and 4 from J, leaving 18 bases between them. This CDR3 is built from 17 residues. The CDR3: CASSGVSRLPYNSPLHF. In DNA form, the CDR3 reads TGTGCCAGCAGCGGGGTCTCTCGCCTACCTTATAATTCACCCCTCCACTTT.

The rearrangement joins TRBV10-2 to TRBJ2-1; D might be TRBD1 (6 bases). This CDR3 region has 14 residues. V was pared by 6 bases and J by 6 bases, with 15 bases between. Germline V gene data show CDR1 as WSHSY and CDR2 as SAAADI. The CDR3 spells CASSVRGETNEQFF. The CDR3 coding sequence is TGCGCCAGCAGCGTCAGGGGAGAGACCAATGAGCAGTTCTTC.

The rearrangement joins TRBV9 to TRBJ1-3, with TRBD1 identical over 7 bases. This CDR3 has 16 amino acids. Germline trimming cut 3 bases from V and 0 bases from J; bases unmatched to any gene: 6. Germline V gene data show CDR1 as SGDLS and CDR2 as YYNGEE. CDR3 DNA: TGTGCCAGCAGCGAGGACAGGTGGAACTCTGGAAACACCATATATTTT. It is translated as CASSEDRWNSGNTIYF.

This clone was counted only a few times. The chain carries TRBV7-8 and TRBJ2-3, with 11 bases lining up with TRBD2. J lost 3 bases, V lost 3 bases, and 5 bases had no gene match. The length of the CDR3 is 16 residues. Germline assignment: CDR1 SGHVS and CDR2 FQNEAQ. CDR3 amino acids: CASSFQLAGVTDTQYF. The CDR3 coding sequence is TGTGCCAGCAGCTTCCAACTAGCGGGAGTGACAGATACGCAGTATTTT.

V and J are TRBV27 and TRBJ1-6; no clear D gene. Trimming pared 2 bases from V and 7 bases from J, leaving 12 bases between. CDR3 length: 15 amino acids. Germline-derived CDR1 and CDR2 are MNHEY and SMNVEV (reference sequence). The CDR3 is CASSLNGRTNSPLHF. CDR3 nucleotide sequence: TGTGCCAGCAGTTTAAACGGCCGAACCAATTCACCCCTCCACTTT.

This chain joins TRBV5-1 and TRBJ1-1; no firm D call. Trimming pared 0 bases from V and 2 bases from J, leaving 8 bases between. Germline V gives CDR1 SGHRS, CDR2 YFSETQ. This CDR3 is 14 amino acids long. CDR3 DNA: TGCGCCAGCAGCTTGGGGACGGATAACACTGAAGCTTTCTTT. It translates to CASSLGTDNTEAFF.

CDR3 in amino acids: CASSLGGLAGSETQYF. The CDR3 nucleotides are TGTGCCAGCAGCTTAGGGGGACTAGCGGGATCAGAGACCCAGTACTTC. V is TRBV7-2 and J is TRBJ2-5; 13 nucleotides agree with TRBD2. V shed 1 base and J 4 bases; nucleotides not matched to a gene: 3. Looked up from germline, CDR1 is SGHTA and CDR2 is FQGNSA. The CDR3 length is 16 residues. The complete variable domain, with remaining parts taken from reference TRBV7-2 and TRBJ2-5, reads GAGVSQSPSNKVTEKGKDVELRCDPISGHTALYWYRQSLGQGLEFLIYFQGNSAPDKSGLPSDRFSAERTGGSVSTLTIQRTQQEDSAVYLCASSLGGLAGSETQYFGPGTRLLVL.

The rearrangement uses TRBV7-9 and TRBJ1-2, with D hard to call. V lost 1 base, J lost 6 bases, and 9 bases lay in between. This CDR3 is 13 amino acids long. Germline assignment: CDR1 SEHNR and CDR2 FQNEAQ (reference sequence). The CDR3 is CASSLVDRHGYTF. The CDR3 nucleotides are TGTGCCAGCAGCTTAGTGGATAGGCATGGCTACACCTTC.

V and J are TRBV9 and TRBJ2-7, with D tentatively TRBD1 (6 bases). Trimming removed 0 bases from V and 2 bases from J, with 9 bases in between. The length of the CDR3 is 14 residues. Germline V gene data show CDR1 as SGDLS and CDR2 as YYNGEE. In DNA form, the CDR3 reads TGTGCCAGCAGCGTAGGAGGGGGTACCTACGAGCAGTACTTC. This translates into CASSVGGGTYEQYF.

This chain connects TRBV19 to TRBJ2-3, with 7 bases matching TRBD2. The germline V gene encodes CDR1 LNHDA and CDR2 SQIVND (reference sequence). The junction had 12 bases not matched to a gene; V was cut back by 3 bases and J by 3 bases. The CDR3 runs to 17 residues. CDR3 coding DNA: TGTGCCAGTAGTATCAGTAGACTAGCCCCTACAACAGATACGCAGTATTTT. Translated: CASSISRLAPTTDTQYF.

In this sample, this clone turned up once. A read error may produce the germline difference seen at one junction end. V usage is TRBV9 and J usage is TRBJ2-7, with no clear D. Germline V lookup: CDR1 SGDLS, CDR2 YYNGEE. The CDR3 is 12 residues long. As DNA, the CDR3 is TGTGCCAGCAGCGCAGGACGGACCCCGCAGGCCTTC. Its protein product is CASSAGRTPQAF.

This clone appeared once. The chain employs TRBV7-8 and TRBJ2-2; D ambiguous. Per germline, CDR1 SGHVS and CDR2 FQNEAQ. V dropped 2 bases and J dropped 1 base, with 11 bases sitting between them. This CDR3 comprises 16 residues. For the CDR3, the DNA is TGTGCCAGCAGCTTATTTACGTCTAGGAACACCGGGGAGCTGTTTTTT. It codes for CASSLFTSRNTGELFF. The full variable domain, in which reference TRBV7-8 and TRBJ2-2 provide the parts outside the CDR3, is GAGVSQSPRYKVAKRGQDVALRCDPISGHVSLFWYQQALGQGPEFLTYFQNEAQLDKSGLPSDRFFAERPEGSVSTLKIQRTQQEDSAVYLCASSLFTSRNTGELFFGEGSRLTVL.

The rearrangement joins TRBV19 to TRBJ2-5; 8 bases match TRBD2. With 4 bases clipped from V and 2 bases from J, the junction kept 6 bases outside the gene matches. The germline gives CDR1 LNHDA, CDR2 SQIVND (reference sequence). The CDR3 covers 15 residues. The CDR3 nucleotides read TGTGCCAGTAGTAAAGGTAGCGGGGTGCAAGAGACCCAGTACTTC. This translates into CASSKGSGVQETQYF.

The chain has TRBV5-1 and TRBJ2-2; D is uncertain. From germline, CDR1 is SGHRS and CDR2 YFSETQ. This CDR3 spans 15 amino acids. Trimming left V 1 base short and J 2 bases short, with 9 bases between. CDR3 region: CASSLRVDNTGELFF. The CDR3 bases are TGCGCCAGCAGCTTGCGGGTGGATAACACCGGGGAGCTGTTTTTT.

This chain uses TRBV4-3 with TRBJ1-2; D ambiguous. The CDR3 has 13 amino acids. Germline values: CDR1 LGHNA, CDR2 YSLEER. V was cut by 3 bases and J by 8 bases, with 13 bases left in between. The CDR3 DNA is TGCGCCAGCAGCCAGGATAACGGGATCGGCTACACCTTC. This codes for CASSQDNGIGYTF.

The V gene is TRBV9, the J gene TRBJ2-3; TRBD2 matches at 9 bases. V lost 0 bases, J lost 2 bases, and 7 bases stayed unmatched. This CDR3 spans 17 amino acids. In germline, CDR1 is SGDLS, CDR2 YYNGEE. The CDR3 loop reads CASSVVPLAGTTDTQYF. For the CDR3, the DNA is TGTGCCAGCAGCGTAGTACCTCTAGCGGGGACCACAGATACGCAGTATTTT. Combining the CDR3 with reference TRBV9 and TRBJ2-3 gives the whole variable domain DSGVTQTPKHLITATGQRVTLRCSPRSGDLSVYWYQQSLDQGLQFLIQYYNGEERAKGNILERFSAQQFPDLHSELNLSSLELGDSALYFCASSVVPLAGTTDTQYFGPGTRLTVL.

The chain uses TRBV4-1 and TRBJ1-5; D is possibly TRBD1 (5 bases). Germline CDR1 is MGHRA and CDR2 is YSYEKL. The CDR3 spans 16 residues. V was pared by 0 bases and J by 5 bases, with 14 bases between. In DNA, the CDR3 is TGCGCCAGCAGCCAAGAAGAAGGGGCAGGTTATCAGCCCCAGCATTTT. Protein sequence: CASSQEEGAGYQPQHF.

The rearrangement links TRBV27 to TRBJ1-5, with no clear D. The CDR3 totals 14 residues. Trimming shortened V by 6 bases and J by 0 bases, and 9 bases separated the two germline ends. Germline values: CDR1 MNHEY, CDR2 SMNVEV (reference sequence). The CDR3: CASSGYYSNQPQHF. CDR3 nucleotide sequence: TGTGCCAGCAGCGGTTATTATAGCAATCAGCCCCAGCATTTT.

The CDR3 DNA reads TGTGCCAGCAGCTCCTCGACGGATACGCAGTATTTT. It is translated as CASSSSTDTQYF. This chain joins TRBV5-8 and TRBJ2-3; no firm D call. Germline lookup yields CDR1 SGHTS and CDR2 YDEGEE. The V end lost 3 bases, the J end lost 6 bases, and 8 bases lay between the germline ends. The CDR3 sequence is 12 residues long.

This sequence joins TRBV5-1 and TRBJ2-1, with 15 positions matching TRBD2. The trim removed 7 bases at V and 2 bases at J, leaving 7 bases unmatched. Germline V CDR1 and CDR2: SGHRS, YFSETQ. This CDR3 comprises 17 residues. The CDR3 DNA sequence: TGCGCCAGCTCCCGGACTAGCGGGGGGGTGGCCTACAATGAGCAGTTCTTC. Translation: CASSRTSGGVAYNEQFF. Full variable domain (outside the CDR3, taken from reference TRBV5-1 and TRBJ2-1): KAGVTQTPRYLIKTRGQQVTLSCSPISGHRSVSWYQQTPGQGLQFLFEYFSETQRNKGNFPGRFSGRQFSNSRSEMNVSTLELGDSALYLCASSRTSGGVAYNEQFFGPGTRLTVL.

This chain connects TRBV7-6 to TRBJ1-3; D ambiguous. V lost 3 bases and J lost 8, with 8 bases in between. CDR3 size: 12 residues. Germline CDR1 SGHVS, CDR2 FNYEAQ. CDR3 sequence reads: CASSLAGDTIYF. CDR3 nucleotide sequence: TGTGCCAGCAGCTTGGCCGGGGACACCATATATTTT.